This T cell receptor (beta chain) was identified during a study of chemoradiotherapy in HPV16-positive cancers. The CDR3 covers 14 residues. With V trimmed by 2 bases and J by 6 bases, 4 bases remained unmatched. Per the germline V gene, CDR1 is MNHEY and CDR2 is SVGAGI. Generated by immunoSEQ multiplex PCR, the TCRdb table keeps only in-frame clones and is missing some. The sample lists about 25,000 clones, around nine tenths seen once, with 22% in the top ten. The receptor was isolated from a human donor with HPV-associated anogenital cancer. V and J are TRBV6-5 and TRBJ2-7; 10 nucleotides align to TRBD1. This specimen consisted of blood, obtained from a patient who underwent chemoradiotherapy. The CDR3 DNA sequence: TGTGCCAGCAGTTACCGGGGACAGGGGACCGAGCAGTACTTC. Protein product: CASSYRGQGTEQYF.